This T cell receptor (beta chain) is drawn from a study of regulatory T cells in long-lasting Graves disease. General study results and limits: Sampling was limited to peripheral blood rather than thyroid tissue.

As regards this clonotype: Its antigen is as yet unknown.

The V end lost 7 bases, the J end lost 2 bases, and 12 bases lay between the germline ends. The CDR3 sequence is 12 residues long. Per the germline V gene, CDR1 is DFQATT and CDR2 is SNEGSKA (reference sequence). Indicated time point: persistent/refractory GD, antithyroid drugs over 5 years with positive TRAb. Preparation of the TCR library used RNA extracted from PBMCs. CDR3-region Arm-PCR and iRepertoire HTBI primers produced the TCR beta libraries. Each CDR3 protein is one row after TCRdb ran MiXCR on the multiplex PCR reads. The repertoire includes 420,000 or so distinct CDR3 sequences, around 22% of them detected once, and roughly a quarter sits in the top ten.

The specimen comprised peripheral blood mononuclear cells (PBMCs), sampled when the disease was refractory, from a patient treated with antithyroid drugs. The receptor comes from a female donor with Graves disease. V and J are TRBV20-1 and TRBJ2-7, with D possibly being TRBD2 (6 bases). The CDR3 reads CSVRGSAYEQYF. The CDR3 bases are TGCAGTGTACGGGGGAGCGCCTACGAGCAGTACTTC.